Each of the 30 T cell receptor beta chains below was sequenced from the same sample in a study of blood T cell repertoires in COVID-19. Assay used: immunoSEQ multiplex PCR; TCRdb lists only in-frame clones, some missing. The table has roughly 250,000 clones, roughly 84% seen once. The sequencing sample was made of peripheral blood. The origin of the receptors is a woman aged 40-49 years who had recovered from COVID-19.

The chain has TRBV7-2 and TRBJ2-5, with 11 nucleotides matching TRBD1. V dropped 5 bases and J dropped 3; count of bases not matched to a gene: 8. The CDR3 length is 16 residues. CDR1 and CDR2 from the germline V gene are SGHTA and FQGNSA. The CDR3 nucleotides read TGTGCCAGCAGCCCCTGGGGGACAGGGGGGGAAGAGACCCAGTACTTC. This codes for CASSPWGTGGEETQYF.

The CDR3 sequence: CSVAGRGAATNEKLFF. For the CDR3, the DNA is TGCAGCGTTGCGGGTAGAGGCGCCGCAACTAATGAAAAACTGTTTTTT. J is TRBJ1-4 and V is TRBV29-1; D remains unclear. The V end lost 4 bases, the J end lost 0 bases, and 15 bases lay between the germline ends. The CDR3 is 16 amino acids. Germline V CDR1 and CDR2: SQVTM, ANQGSEA.

In its sample, this clone was seen once. The chain is built from TRBV6-6 and TRBJ2-5, with D possibly being TRBD1 (6 bases). This CDR3 comprises 16 residues. The germline V gene has CDR1 MNHNY and CDR2 SVGAGI (reference sequence). V was shortened by 4 bases and J by 5 bases, with 20 bases between the two germline ends. The CDR3, as DNA: TGTGCCAGCAGTTCAGGAAATCAGGGGATTACGGAGACCCAGTACTTC. Its protein product is CASSSGNQGITETQYF.

The rearrangement links TRBV6-5 to TRBJ1-2; D perhaps matches TRBD1 (6 bases). Per the germline V gene, CDR1 is MNHEY and CDR2 is SVGAGI. The length of the CDR3 is 12 residues. Trimming took off 5 bases at V and 6 bases at J, with 10 bases between the two ends. The CDR3 region is CASSTGFHGYTF. The CDR3 DNA reads as TGTGCCAGCAGTACAGGGTTCCATGGCTACACCTTC.

V usage is TRBV19 and J usage is TRBJ2-1, with 8 bases identical to TRBD1. Germline CDR1 is LNHDA and CDR2 is SQIVND (reference sequence). The junction had 8 bases not matched to a gene; V was cut back by 3 bases and J by 4 bases. The CDR3 sequence is 16 residues long. The CDR3 region has the DNA TGTGCCAGTAGTATTGGGGGCAGGGGGCGGTACAATGAGCAGTTCTTC. Protein: CASSIGGRGRYNEQFF.

The chain carries TRBV7-2 and TRBJ1-1; D ambiguous. V lost 5 bases to trimming and J lost 5 bases, with 9 bases between them. This CDR3 contains 12 residues. CDR1 and CDR2 from the germline V gene are SGHTA and FQGNSA. The CDR3 coding sequence is TGTGCCAGCAGCCTGAGAACTACTGAAGCTTTCTTT. This codes for CASSLRTTEAFF.

This chain uses TRBV7-3 with TRBJ2-3; 14 positions match TRBD2. Germline CDR1 reads SGHTA; CDR2 reads FQGTGA. The CDR3 consists of 16 residues. Trimming at V came to 6 bases and at J to 8 bases, leaving 10 bases not matched to a gene. The CDR3 coding sequence is TGTGCCAGCAGGCCTCGACTAGCGGGGGGGCCGCGTACGCAGTATTTT. Translating it yields CASRPRLAGGPRTQYF.

This chain links TRBV4-2 with TRBJ2-2, with 8 bases matching TRBD1. Unmatched junction bases numbered 3, after V lost 4 bases and J lost 2 bases. The CDR3 runs 15 residues. The germline V gene has CDR1 LGHNA and CDR2 YNFKEQ. The CDR3 loop reads CASSPGQGNTGELFF. In DNA, the CDR3 is TGTGCCAGCAGCCCCGGACAGGGAAACACCGGGGAGCTGTTTTTT.

The V call is TRBV7-2, the J call TRBJ2-1; D not certain. Per germline, CDR1 SGHTA and CDR2 FQGNSA. V was shortened by 2 bases and J by 8 bases, with 16 bases between the two germline ends. The length of the CDR3 is 15 residues. The CDR3 loop reads CASSLSRNVRHEQFF. The CDR3 DNA follows: TGTGCCAGCAGCTTATCCAGGAACGTTAGACATGAGCAGTTCTTC.

The V and J genes are TRBV18 and TRBJ2-3; D not certain. V gave up 2 bases and J gave up 2 bases, with 8 bases separating them. The CDR3 is made up of 14 amino acids. Germline V lookup: CDR1 KGHSH, CDR2 LQKENI. CDR3 coding DNA: TGTGCCAGCTCACCAAGCGCGTTCACAGATACGCAGTATTTT. Translating it yields CASSPSAFTDTQYF.

This chain joins TRBV4-1 and TRBJ2-2, with TRBD2 as a possible D gene (6 bases). This CDR3 region has 17 residues. Germline assignment: CDR1 MGHRA and CDR2 YSYEKL. Trimming left V 4 bases short and J 7 bases short, with 22 bases between. CDR3 DNA sequence: TGCGCCAGCAGCCGACTTGGGACCGGGAGTAGTTTCGGGGAGCTGTTTTTT. Residues: CASSRLGTGSSFGELFF.

CDR3 nucleotide sequence: TGCAGCGTGCTGGGACTGGGGAACACTGAAGCTTTCTTT. Amino acids: CSVLGLGNTEAFF. The J gene is TRBJ1-1, the V gene TRBV29-1; D is possibly TRBD1 (5 bases). Germline CDR1 reads SQVTM; CDR2 reads ANQGSEA. V was clipped by 6 bases and J by 1 base, with 12 bases between them. The CDR3 sequence is 13 residues long.

The genes are TRBV2 and TRBJ2-1; 10 bases align to TRBD1. The germline gives CDR1 SNHLY, CDR2 FYNNEI. The length of the CDR3 is 19 residues. V was clipped by 4 bases and J by 0 bases; unmatched bases: 12. The CDR3 DNA reads TGTGCCAGCAGTGGTCGCGCGGGACAGGGGACTAGCTCCTACAATGAGCAGTTCTTC. Its translation is CASSGRAGQGTSSYNEQFF. Looking up the rest from reference TRBV2 and TRBJ2-1 gives the full variable domain: EPEVTQTPSHQVTQMGQEVILRCVPISNHLYFYWYRQILGQKVEFLVSFYNNEISEKSEIFDDQFSVERPDGSNFTLKIRSTKLEDSAMYFCASSGRAGQGTSSYNEQFFGPGTRLTVL.

The chain has TRBV5-1 and TRBJ2-3; 13 bases fit TRBD2. Per germline, CDR1 SGHRS and CDR2 YFSETQ. This CDR3 contains 17 residues. Trimming took 3 bases from V and 9 from J; bases not matched to a gene: 13. This CDR3 is CASSSTTSGGAVGTQYF. CDR3 nucleotides: TGCGCCAGCAGCTCCACAACTAGCGGGGGGGCCGTTGGGACGCAGTATTTT.

The V gene is TRBV5-1, the J gene TRBJ2-7, with D unclear. Germline V lookup: CDR1 SGHRS, CDR2 YFSETQ. CDR3 size: 14 residues. The germline V and J ends were trimmed by 0 bases and 2 bases, with 9 bases remaining between them. CDR3 in DNA: TGCGCCAGCAGCTTGGATTACAGTCCCTACGAGCAGTACTTC. Protein sequence: CASSLDYSPYEQYF.

To note about this clone: At the DNA level, this CDR3 is encoded by other sequences in the same sample as well. This sequence joins TRBV19 and TRBJ1-2; 11 bases map to TRBD1. CDR1 and CDR2 from the germline V gene are LNHDA and SQIVND (reference sequence). V was clipped by 5 bases and J by 5 bases; unmatched bases: 7. This CDR3 has 15 amino acids. The CDR3 is CASSDRTGGDYGYTF. CDR3 coding DNA: TGTGCCAGTAGTGACCGGACAGGGGGCGATTATGGCTACACCTTC.

V usage is TRBV18 and J usage is TRBJ2-2; TRBD1 aligns across 7 bases. Germline CDR1 KGHSH, CDR2 LQKENI. This CDR3 has 15 residues. V lost 6 bases, J lost 0 bases, and 4 bases stayed unmatched. The CDR3 region is CASSPDRSNTGELFF. Written as DNA, the CDR3 is TGTGCCAGCTCCCCGGACAGGTCGAACACCGGGGAGCTGTTTTTT.

The chain links TRBV14 to TRBJ1-3, with D unresolved. V was trimmed by 4 bases and J by 4 bases, leaving 5 bases between them. There are 12 residues in the CDR3. Germline loops: CDR1 SGHDN, CDR2 FVKESK. The CDR3 spells CASSRTGNTIYF. The CDR3 DNA is TGTGCCAGCAGCCGAACAGGAAACACCATATATTTT. The variable domain in full, with the rest retrieved from reference TRBV14 and TRBJ1-3, is EAGVTQFPSHSVIEKGQTVTLRCDPISGHDNLYWYRRVMGKEIKFLLHFVKESKQDESGMPNNRFLAERTGGTYSTLKVQPAELEDSGVYFCASSRTGNTIYFGEGSWLTVV.

The V gene is TRBV7-2, the J gene TRBJ1-5; 8 positions match TRBD1. There are 17 residues in the CDR3. The germline gives CDR1 SGHTA, CDR2 FQGNSA. V dropped 5 bases and J dropped 0; count of bases not matched to a gene: 9. CDR3: CASSTGGGFYSNQPQHF. CDR3 nucleotides: TGTGCCAGCAGCACAGGGGGGGGGTTTTATAGCAATCAGCCCCAGCATTTT.

V is TRBV5-6 and J is TRBJ1-2; D uncertain. This CDR3 has 16 residues. Germline V gene data show CDR1 as SGHDT and CDR2 as YYEEEE. V dropped 4 bases and J dropped 4 bases, with 20 bases sitting between them. The CDR3 DNA sequence: TGTGCCAGCAGCCAGGATACCGGGAGTACCGTCTATGGCTACACCTTC. It codes for CASSQDTGSTVYGYTF.

The chain has TRBV11-3 and TRBJ1-5, with D possibly matching TRBD1 (6 bases). This CDR3 has 17 amino acids. Between the trimmed V and J ends, which lost 3 bases and 0 bases, there was a span of 15 bases. CDR1 and CDR2 from the germline V gene are SGHNT and YENEEA. Here the CDR3 reads CASSLSSGGHSNQPQHF. In DNA, the CDR3 is TGTGCCAGCAGCTTGTCGAGTGGGGGACATAGCAATCAGCCCCAGCATTTT.

Note on this clone: The sample holds other DNA sequences that translate to the same CDR3. The chain joins TRBV5-1 to TRBJ2-3; D is undetermined. The CDR3 runs 12 residues. In germline, CDR1 is SGHRS, CDR2 YFSETQ. The ends were cut back, 4 bases at V and 3 bases at J, with 6 bases in the middle. This CDR3 is CASSPGTDTQYF. The CDR3 bases are TGCGCCAGCAGCCCCGGGACAGATACGCAGTATTTT.

The V gene is TRBV20-1, the J gene TRBJ2-7; 9 positions agree with TRBD1. V dropped 3 bases and J dropped 6; count of bases not matched to a gene: 6. Germline loops: CDR1 DFQATT, CDR2 SNEGSKA (reference sequence). The CDR3 loop spans 13 amino acids. CDR3 residues: CSASPGQGFEQYF. The DNA for the CDR3 is TGCAGTGCTAGTCCGGGACAGGGTTTCGAGCAGTACTTC.

In its sample, this clone was seen once. V usage is TRBV5-1 and J usage is TRBJ2-4; 8 bases are a match to TRBD2. Germline V gene sequence: CDR1 SGHRS, CDR2 YFSETQ. Losses at the gene ends were 4 bases for V and 6 bases for J; bases not matched to a gene: 3. This CDR3 region has 13 residues. The CDR3 sequence is CASSVAGGNIQYF. CDR3 coding DNA: TGCGCCAGCAGCGTGGCGGGGGGAAACATTCAGTACTTC.

This chain connects TRBV7-9 to TRBJ2-7; TRBD1 aligns across 9 bases. J lost 5 bases, V lost 5 bases, and 7 bases had no gene match. The CDR3 length is 14 residues. CDR1 SEHNR and CDR2 FQNEAQ come from the germline V gene (reference sequence). The CDR3 spells CASSADRGPHEQYF. CDR3 nucleotides: TGTGCCAGCAGCGCGGACAGGGGCCCCCACGAGCAGTACTTC.

The rearrangement uses TRBV15 and TRBJ1-2, with 8 bases that match TRBD1. With 0 bases clipped from V and 7 bases from J, the junction kept 10 bases outside the gene matches. Germline V lookup: CDR1 LNHNV, CDR2 YYDKDF (reference sequence). The CDR3 extends over 16 amino acids. CDR3 residues: CATSRDLTGGTRGYTF. Written as DNA, the CDR3 is TGTGCCACCAGCAGAGATCTCACAGGGGGTACTCGTGGCTACACCTTC.

The V gene is TRBV7-9, the J gene TRBJ2-2, with D unresolved. This CDR3 comprises 14 residues. V was cut by 2 bases and J by 0 bases, with 4 bases left in between. The germline gives CDR1 SEHNR, CDR2 FQNEAQ (reference sequence). The CDR3 sequence: CASSLITNTGELFF. DNA of the CDR3: TGTGCCAGCAGCTTAATTACGAACACCGGGGAGCTGTTTTTT.

V gene TRBV4-3 combines with J gene TRBJ1-3, with D perhaps TRBD1 (5 bases). CDR3 length: 16 amino acids. Germline V lookup: CDR1 LGHNA, CDR2 YSLEER. V lost 0 bases, J lost 4 bases, and 13 bases lay in between. This CDR3 is CASSQDRAGSGNTIYF. As DNA, the CDR3 is TGCGCCAGCAGCCAAGATAGGGCAGGGTCAGGAAACACCATATATTTT.

The rearrangement joins TRBV7-3 to TRBJ2-5; a possible D gene is TRBD1 (5 bases). CDR3 size: 13 residues. Deletions cut 4 bases from V and 7 bases from J, with 13 bases between. The V gene's germline CDR1 is SGHTA and CDR2 FQGTGA. CDR3 protein: CASSSGQRRTQYF. CDR3 DNA sequence: TGTGCCAGCAGCTCCGGACAACGGAGGACCCAGTACTTC.

The V and J genes are TRBV6-5 and TRBJ2-5, with 8 bases fitting TRBD2. The CDR3 has 16 amino acids. CDR1 and CDR2 (germline): MNHEY, SVGAGI. V shed 4 bases and J 3 bases; nucleotides not matched to a gene: 10. The DNA of the CDR3 is TGTGCCAGCAGTTGGCCCCGGGGGGGCCAGAAAGAGACCCAGTACTTC. The encoded protein is CASSWPRGGQKETQYF.